This T cell receptor beta chain was captured in a study of T cell repertoires in cytomegalovirus infection. Overall study: Epitope selection comprised recently identified HLA-C-restricted CMV epitopes and well-studied HLA-B-restricted CMV epitopes. Matching HLA type and CMV infection were both indicated by public TCR beta signatures.

TCRdb re-derived calls from the reads in MiXCR, one entry per CDR3 protein. The sample has around 200,000 distinct CDR3 sequences; about 40% are singletons. The V end lost 5 bases, the J end lost 0 bases, and 10 bases lay between the germline ends. The CDR3 spans 14 residues. Per the germline V gene, CDR1 is SGHNT and CDR2 is YENEEA. Overall study results and limits: Dominating the ex vivo response were HLA-C-restricted CMV-specific TCR beta clonotypes. Based on cumulative public TCR beta family frequency, carriers of CMV plus the relevant HLA were identified.

In the case of this clonotype: The antigen is not known. As the CDR3 is not closed by the conserved phenylalanine or tryptophan, this likely results from a read error.

This specimen was CD8+ T cells from cultured PBMCs, taken from culture after CMV antigen stimulation. The clonotype originates from a human donor in good health (CMV status not recorded). Some clones in this sample may be carry-over from other donors' samples. The chain links TRBV11-3 to TRBJ2-5, with D perhaps matching TRBD2 (6 bases). The CDR3 here is CASSLPGDQETQYL. CDR3 DNA: TGTGCCAGCAGCCTCCCGGGGGACCAAGAGACCCAGTACCTC.